The TCR beta chain described here comes from a study of tumour-infiltrating T cells in Burkitt lymphoma. At the level of the study: Repertoire clonality predicted overall and progression-free survival.

TCRdb's copy holds only in-frame clones and misses some; the assay was immunoSEQ multiplex PCR. The sample consists of under 5,500 clones, 80% to 90% of them appearing once. CDR3 length: 15 residues. With 6 bases clipped from V and 7 bases from J, the junction kept 14 bases outside the gene matches. CDR1 SNHLY and CDR2 FYNNEI come from the germline V gene. The sequenced sample consisted of tumor tissue. The J gene is TRBJ2-5, the V gene TRBV2; 7 bases match TRBD1. This receptor was taken from a human donor with diffuse large B-cell lymphoma. Some clones in this sample may be carry-over from other donors' samples. This chain's CDR3 is CASSAYRGPDMTQYF. The CDR3 DNA sequence: TGTGCCAGCAGCGCTTACAGGGGCCCGGACATGACCCAGTACTTC.